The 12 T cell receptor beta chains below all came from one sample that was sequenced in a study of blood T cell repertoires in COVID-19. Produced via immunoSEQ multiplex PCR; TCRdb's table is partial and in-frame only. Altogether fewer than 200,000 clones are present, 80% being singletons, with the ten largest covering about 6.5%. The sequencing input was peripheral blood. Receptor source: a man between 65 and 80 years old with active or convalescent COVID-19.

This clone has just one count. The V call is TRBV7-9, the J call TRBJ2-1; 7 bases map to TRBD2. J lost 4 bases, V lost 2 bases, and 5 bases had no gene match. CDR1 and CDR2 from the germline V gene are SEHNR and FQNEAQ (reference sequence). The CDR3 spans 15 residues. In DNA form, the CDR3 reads TGTGCCAGCAGCTTAATGGGAGGGCCTTACAATGAGCAGTTCTTC. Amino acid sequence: CASSLMGGPYNEQFF. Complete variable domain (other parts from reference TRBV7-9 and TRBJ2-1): DTGVSQNPRHKITKRGQNVTFRCDPISEHNRLYWYRQTLGQGPEFLTYFQNEAQLEKSRLLSDRFSAERPKGSFSTLEIQRTEQGDSAMYLCASSLMGGPYNEQFFGPGTRLTVL.

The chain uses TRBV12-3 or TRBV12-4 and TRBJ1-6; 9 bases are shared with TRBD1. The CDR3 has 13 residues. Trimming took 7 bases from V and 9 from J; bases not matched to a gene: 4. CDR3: CASTRQGGSPLHF. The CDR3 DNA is TGTGCCAGCACCAGACAGGGGGGTTCACCCCTCCACTTT.

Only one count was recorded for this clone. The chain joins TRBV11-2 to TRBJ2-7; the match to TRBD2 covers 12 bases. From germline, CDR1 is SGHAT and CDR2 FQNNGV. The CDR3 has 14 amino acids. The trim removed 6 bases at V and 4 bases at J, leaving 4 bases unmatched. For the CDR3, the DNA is TGTGCCAGCAGACTAGCGGGAGGAGTTTACGAGCAGTACTTC. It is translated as CASRLAGGVYEQYF.

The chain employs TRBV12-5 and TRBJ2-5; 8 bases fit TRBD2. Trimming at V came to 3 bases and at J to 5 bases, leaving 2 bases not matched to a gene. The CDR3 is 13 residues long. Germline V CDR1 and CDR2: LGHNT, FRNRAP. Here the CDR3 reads CASGFSGVETQYF. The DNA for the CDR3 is TGTGCTAGTGGTTTTAGCGGGGTTGAGACCCAGTACTTC.

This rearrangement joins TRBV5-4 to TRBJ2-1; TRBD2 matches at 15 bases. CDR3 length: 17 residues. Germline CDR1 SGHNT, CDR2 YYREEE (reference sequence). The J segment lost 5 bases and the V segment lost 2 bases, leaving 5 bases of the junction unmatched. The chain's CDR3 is CASSFGLAGGHDNEQFF. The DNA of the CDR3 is TGTGCCAGCAGCTTCGGACTAGCGGGGGGGCACGACAATGAGCAGTTCTTC.

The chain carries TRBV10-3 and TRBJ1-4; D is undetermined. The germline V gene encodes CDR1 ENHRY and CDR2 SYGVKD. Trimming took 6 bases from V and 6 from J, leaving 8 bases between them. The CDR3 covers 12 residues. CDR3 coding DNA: TGTGCCATCAGCGGGGTGGATGAAAAACTGTTTTTT. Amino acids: CAISGVDEKLFF.

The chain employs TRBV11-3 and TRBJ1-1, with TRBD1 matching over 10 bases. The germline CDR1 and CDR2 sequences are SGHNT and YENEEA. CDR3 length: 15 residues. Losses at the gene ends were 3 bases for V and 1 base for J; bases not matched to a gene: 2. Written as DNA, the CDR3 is TGTGCCAGCAGCTTCGGGACAGGGGAGAACACTGAAGCTTTCTTT. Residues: CASSFGTGENTEAFF.

CDR3 coding DNA: TGTGCCAGCAACACCCCGGGACAGGGGGATTACAGCGGCTACACCTTC. Residues: CASNTPGQGDYSGYTF. The V and J genes are TRBV5-6 and TRBJ1-2, with 11 positions matching TRBD1. V lost 6 bases, J lost 8 bases, and 15 bases stayed unmatched. The germline CDR1 and CDR2 sequences are SGHDT and YYEEEE. The CDR3 is 16 amino acids.

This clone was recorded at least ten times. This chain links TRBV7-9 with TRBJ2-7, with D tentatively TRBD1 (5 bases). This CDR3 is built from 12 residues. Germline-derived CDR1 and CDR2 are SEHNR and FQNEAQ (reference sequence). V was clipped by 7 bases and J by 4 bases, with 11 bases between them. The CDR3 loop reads CASTLTGYEQYF. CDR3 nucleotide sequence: TGTGCCAGCACCCTAACAGGTTACGAGCAGTACTTC. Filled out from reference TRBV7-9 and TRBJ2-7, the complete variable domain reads DTGVSQNPRHKITKRGQNVTFRCDPISEHNRLYWYRQTLGQGPEFLTYFQNEAQLEKSRLLSDRFSAERPKGSFSTLEIQRTEQGDSAMYLCASTLTGYEQYFGPGTRLTVT.

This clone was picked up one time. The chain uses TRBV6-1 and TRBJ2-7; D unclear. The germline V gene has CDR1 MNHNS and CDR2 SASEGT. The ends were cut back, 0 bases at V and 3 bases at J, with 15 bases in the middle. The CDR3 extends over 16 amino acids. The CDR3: CASSEAQVGRLYEQYF. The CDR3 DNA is TGTGCCAGCAGTGAAGCGCAAGTCGGCAGGCTCTACGAGCAGTACTTC.

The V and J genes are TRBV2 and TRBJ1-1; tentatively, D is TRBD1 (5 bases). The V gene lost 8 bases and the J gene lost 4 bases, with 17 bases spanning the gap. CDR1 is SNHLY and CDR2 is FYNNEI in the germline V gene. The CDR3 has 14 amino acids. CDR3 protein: CASYRLWGGTEAFF. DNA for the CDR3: TGTGCCAGCTATAGACTGTGGGGGGGCACTGAAGCTTTCTTT.

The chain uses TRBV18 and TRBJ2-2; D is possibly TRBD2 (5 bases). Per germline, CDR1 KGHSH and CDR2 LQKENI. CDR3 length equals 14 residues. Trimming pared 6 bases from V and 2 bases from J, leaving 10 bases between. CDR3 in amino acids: CASSREGNTGELFF. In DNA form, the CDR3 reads TGTGCCAGCTCCCGGGAAGGCAACACCGGGGAGCTGTTTTTT.